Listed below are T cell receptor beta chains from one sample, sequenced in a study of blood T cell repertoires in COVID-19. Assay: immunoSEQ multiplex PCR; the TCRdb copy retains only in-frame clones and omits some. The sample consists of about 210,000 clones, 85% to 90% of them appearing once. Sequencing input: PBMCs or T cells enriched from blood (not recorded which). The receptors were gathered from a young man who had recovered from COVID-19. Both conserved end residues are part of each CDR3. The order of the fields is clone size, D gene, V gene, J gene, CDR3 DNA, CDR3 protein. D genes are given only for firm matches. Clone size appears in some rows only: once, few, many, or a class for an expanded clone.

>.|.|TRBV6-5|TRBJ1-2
TGTGCCAGCAGTTACTCGGGAAGGGGGAATGGCTACACCTTC
CASSYSGRGNGYTF
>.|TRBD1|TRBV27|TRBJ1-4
TGTGCCAGCAGTTTATGGACAGGGGATGAAAAACTGTTTTTT
CASSLWTGDEKLFF
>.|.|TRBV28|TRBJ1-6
TGTGCCAGCCGGGTTAACTATAATTCACCCCTCCACTTT
CASRVNYNSPLHF
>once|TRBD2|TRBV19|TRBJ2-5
TGTGCCAGTAGTATTACCCTAGCGGGAGGGGAGACCCAGTACTTC
CASSITLAGGETQYF
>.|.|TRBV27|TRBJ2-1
TGTGCCAGCAGTCCGATCTCCGGGACTTACAATGAGCAGTTCTTC
CASSPISGTYNEQFF
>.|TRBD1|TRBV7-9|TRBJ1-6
TGTGCCAGCAGCTTAGTACAGGGGGGTAATTCACCCCTCCACTTT
CASSLVQGGNSPLHF
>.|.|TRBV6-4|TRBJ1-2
TGTGCCAGCAGTGACGCGGGAGGTGGCTACACCTTC
CASSDAGGGYTF
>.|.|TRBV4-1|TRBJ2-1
TGCGCCAGCAGCCCTCAGGCCGGGAGCTCCTACAATGAGCAGTTCTTC
CASSPQAGSSYNEQFF
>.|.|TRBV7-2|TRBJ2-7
TGTGCCAGCAGCATGAAGTACGGCGAGCAGTACTTC
CASSMKYGEQYF
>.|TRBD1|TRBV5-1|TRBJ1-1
TGCGCCAGCAGCAGGGGACAGGGTGGTGAAGCTTTCTTT
CASSRGQGGEAFF
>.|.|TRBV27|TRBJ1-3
TGTGCCAGCAGGACAATGGAAGGGGTCGGCTCTGGAAACACCATATATTTT
CASRTMEGVGSGNTIYF
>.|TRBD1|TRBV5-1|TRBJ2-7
TGCGCCAGCAGCCAGACAGGGGGTATCGACGAGCAGTACTTC
CASSQTGGIDEQYF
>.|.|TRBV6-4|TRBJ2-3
TGTGCCAGCAGTGGGGCAGTCGGATCAGATACGCAGTATTTT
CASSGAVGSDTQYF
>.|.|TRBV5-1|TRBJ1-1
TGCGCCAGCAGCCCGGAGGGGTATTACCTGAACACTGAAGCTTTCTTT
CASSPEGYYLNTEAFF
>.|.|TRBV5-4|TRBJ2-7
TGTGCCAGCAGCTTGGATGGGGGCCGGTCGGGTGCCGACGAGCAGTACTTC
CASSLDGGRSGADEQYF
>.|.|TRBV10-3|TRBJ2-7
TGTGCCATCAGTGAGTTCGAGAACGAGCAGTACTTC
CAISEFENEQYF
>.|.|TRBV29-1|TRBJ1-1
TGCAGCGTCCTGGGATTAGGGGCCAAGAACACTGAAGCTTTCTTT
CSVLGLGAKNTEAFF
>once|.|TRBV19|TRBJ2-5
TGTGCCAGTAGTAGTCGGCCGCTTTGGAGGGAGACCCAGTACTTC
CASSSRPLWRETQYF
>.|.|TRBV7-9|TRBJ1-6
TGTGCCAGCAGCCCGAGCGGACAGAATTCACCCCTCCACTTT
CASSPSGQNSPLHF
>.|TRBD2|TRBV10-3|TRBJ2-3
TGTGCCATCAGTGAGGGGCGGGGGGGCACAGATACGCAGTATTTT
CAISEGRGGTDTQYF
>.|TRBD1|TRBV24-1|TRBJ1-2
TGTGCCACCAGTGATAGGGGACAGGGAAATAGCTATGGCTACACCTTC
CATSDRGQGNSYGYTF
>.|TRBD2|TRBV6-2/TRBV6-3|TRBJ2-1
TGTGCCAGCAGCAAATTAGCGGGCGGGCTCAATGAGCAGTTCTTC
CASSKLAGGLNEQFF
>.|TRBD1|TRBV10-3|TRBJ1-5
TGTGCCATCAGTGAGTCGATACTAGGTGGACAGGGAAATCAGCCCCAGCATTTT
CAISESILGGQGNQPQHF
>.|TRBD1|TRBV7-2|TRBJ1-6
TGTGCCAGCAGCTTAGCCGCGGGACAGATCAATTCACCCCTCCACTTT
CASSLAAGQINSPLHF
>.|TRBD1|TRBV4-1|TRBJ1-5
TGCGCCAGCAGCGCCCGGGACAGCTCCAATCAGCCCCAGCATTTT
CASSARDSSNQPQHF
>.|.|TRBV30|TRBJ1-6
TGTGCCTGGAGTGTACGGGGGGGGAATTCACCCCTCCACTTT
CAWSVRGGNSPLHF
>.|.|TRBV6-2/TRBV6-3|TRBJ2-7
TGTGCCAGCAGTTACTCGCGGCCCGCCTACGAGCAGTACTTC
CASSYSRPAYEQYF
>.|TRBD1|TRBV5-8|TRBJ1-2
TGTGCCAGCAGTCTGACAGGGGGCGGTGGCTACACCTTC
CASSLTGGGGYTF
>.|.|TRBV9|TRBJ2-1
TGTGCCAGCAGCCCTCTGAGTGGTGAGCAGTTCTTC
CASSPLSGEQFF
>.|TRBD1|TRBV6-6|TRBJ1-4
TGTGCCAGCAGTTATGAGACAGGGAGACGAGAAAAACTGTTTTTT
CASSYETGRREKLFF
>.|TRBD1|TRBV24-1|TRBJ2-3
TGTGCCACCAGTGGAGCCGGGACAGACACAGATACGCAGTATTTT
CATSGAGTDTDTQYF
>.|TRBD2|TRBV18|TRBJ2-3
TGTGCCAGCTCCCCCGTTAGCGGGAGCCCAGATACGCAGTATTTT
CASSPVSGSPDTQYF
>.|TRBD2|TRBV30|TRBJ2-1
TGTGCCTGGAGTGTAATCCGGGGGGGTTCCTACAATGAGCAGTTCTTC
CAWSVIRGGSYNEQFF
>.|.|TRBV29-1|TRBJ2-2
TGCAGCGTGCGCATTTATGTTCCCTCCGGGGAGCTGTTTTTT
CSVRIYVPSGELFF
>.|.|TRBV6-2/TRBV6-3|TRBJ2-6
TGTGCCAGCAGTTACCCGGGGGTATCGGGGGCCAACGTCCTGACTTTC
CASSYPGVSGANVLTF
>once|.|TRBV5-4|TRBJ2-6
TGTGCCAGCAGCTTGGAGTCCCAGGGCTCTGGGGCCAACGTCCTGACTTTC
CASSLESQGSGANVLTF
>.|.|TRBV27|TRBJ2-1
TGTGCCAGCAGTATTCGGCAGGGTTTCTCCTACAATGAGCAGTTCTTC
CASSIRQGFSYNEQFF
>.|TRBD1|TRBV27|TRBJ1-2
TGTGCCAGCAGTCTGGGACAGGGACGAAACTATGGCTACACCTTC
CASSLGQGRNYGYTF
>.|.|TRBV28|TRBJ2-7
TGTGCCAGCAGTTTAACCAGCTACGAGCAGTACTTC
CASSLTSYEQYF
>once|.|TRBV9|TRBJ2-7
TGTGCCAGCAGCGTAGTACCCCGGTCCTACGAGCAGTACTTC
CASSVVPRSYEQYF
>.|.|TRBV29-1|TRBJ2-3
TGCAGCGTTGAAAAGCTAGCAGATACGCAGTATTTT
CSVEKLADTQYF
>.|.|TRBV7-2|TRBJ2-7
TGTGCCAGCAGCTTAAGGGGGACCTACGAGCAGTACTTC
CASSLRGTYEQYF
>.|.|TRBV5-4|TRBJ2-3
TGTGCCAGCAGCTTAGGAGACAGTCCTAGCACAGATACGCAGTATTTT
CASSLGDSPSTDTQYF
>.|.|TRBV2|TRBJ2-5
TGTGCCAGCAGTAGGGGACAAGTGTCGGAGACCCAGTACTTC
CASSRGQVSETQYF
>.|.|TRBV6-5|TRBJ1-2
TGTGCCAGCAGTTACTCTAGACAGATCTATGGCTACACCTTC
CASSYSRQIYGYTF
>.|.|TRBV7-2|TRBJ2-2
TGTGCCAGCAAAGACTATGCGAACACCGGGGAGCTGTTTTTT
CASKDYANTGELFF
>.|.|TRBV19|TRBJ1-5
TGTGCCAGTAGTATTTCGGGAGGCAATCAGCCCCAGCATTTT
CASSISGGNQPQHF
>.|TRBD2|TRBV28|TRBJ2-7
TGTGCCAGCAGTACAAGACTAGCGGGAGGGCCCGTCGAGCAGTACTTC
CASSTRLAGGPVEQYF
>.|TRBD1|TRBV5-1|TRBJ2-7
TGCGCCAGCAGCTTGGTTACAGGGGGCTCGTACGAGCAGTACTTC
CASSLVTGGSYEQYF
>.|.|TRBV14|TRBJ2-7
TGTGCCAGCAGCCGCTCCTTGGGGCAGGGGAGTTACGAGCAGTACTTC
CASSRSLGQGSYEQYF
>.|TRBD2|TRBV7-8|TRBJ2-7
TGTGCCAGCAGCTTAGGGCGGGAGGGCCACGAGCAGTACTTC
CASSLGREGHEQYF
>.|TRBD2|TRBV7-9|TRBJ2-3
TGTGCCAGCAGCTGGACTAGCGGGGAAACGCAGTATTTT
CASSWTSGETQYF
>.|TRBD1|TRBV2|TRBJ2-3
TGTGCCAGCAGGACAGGGGGCAAAACAGATACGCAGTATTTT
CASRTGGKTDTQYF
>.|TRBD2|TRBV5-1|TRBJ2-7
TGCGCCAGCGGTAAGCGGGGGGGTGCCTACGAGCAGTACTTC
CASGKRGGAYEQYF